The rows below give T cell receptor beta chains drawn from one sample of a study of early T cells in non-severe SARS-CoV-2 infection. TCRdb re-analysed the 5' RACE reads in MiXCR, keeping a single row per CDR3 protein. The sample consists of about 49,000 distinct CDR3 sequences, about 12% of them appearing once. Sequencing input: whole blood. Every receptor here comes from an adult who was a healthcare worker with PCR-confirmed SARS-CoV-2 infection or an uninfected control (not recorded which). The CDR3 runs from the conserved cysteine through the conserved F or W. The D gene is left open where the match is weak. A row's size may be missing; if present it is once, few, many or a size class.

TRBV5-5	13	TRBJ1-1	few	NA	CASSLHVNTEAFF	TGTGCCAGCAGCTTGCACGTAAACACTGAAGCTTTCTTT
TRBV20-1	13	TRBJ1-3	NA	NA	CSAQEGDTKAIYF	TGCAGTGCTCAGGAGGGGGACACCAAGGCCATATATTTT
TRBV11-2	14	TRBJ1-2	many	NA	CASSLDRRSYGYTF	TGTGCCAGCAGCTTAGATCGGCGGAGCTATGGCTACACCTTC
TRBV20-1	15	TRBJ2-1	many	TRBD2	CSASALAGGPDEQFF	TGCAGTGCTAGCGCACTAGCGGGAGGGCCGGATGAGCAGTTCTTC
TRBV6-6	15	TRBJ2-3	NA	TRBD1	CASSYSPGGTDTQYF	TGTGCCAGCAGTTACTCGCCAGGGGGTACAGATACGCAGTATTTT
TRBV4-2	17	TRBJ1-3	many	NA	CASSHQSGLSSGNTIYF	TGTGCCAGCAGCCATCAATCAGGGCTTAGCTCTGGAAACACCATATATTTT
TRBV20-1	15	TRBJ2-3	few	TRBD2	CSAPPLAGITDTQYF	TGCAGTGCTCCCCCGCTAGCGGGGATCACAGATACGCAGTATTTT
TRBV4-1	18	TRBJ2-1	NA	TRBD2	CASSQDQTGGRNYNEQFF	TGCGCCAGCAGCCAAGATCAGACCGGGGGGAGGAACTACAATGAGCAGTTCTTC
TRBV6-5	17	TRBJ2-6	NA	TRBD1	CASSPGQGPPGANVLTF	TGTGCCAGCAGTCCGGGACAGGGGCCCCCTGGGGCCAACGTCCTGACTTTC
TRBV14	19	TRBJ2-1	few	TRBD2	CASSQDPLTSGRVHNEQFF	TGTGCCAGCAGCCAAGATCCCCTGACTAGCGGGAGGGTCCACAATGAGCAGTTCTTC
TRBV11-2	15	TRBJ2-5	many	TRBD1	CASSLFQGAQETQYF	TGTGCCAGCAGCTTATTTCAGGGGGCGCAGGAGACCCAGTACTTC
TRBV6-5	14	TRBJ1-6	many	NA	CASSYKSVLSPLHF	TGTGCCAGCAGTTACAAATCAGTACTTTCACCCCTCCACTTT
TRBV29-1	15	TRBJ2-5	few	TRBD2	CSVSGLAGGPETQYF	TGCAGCGTATCAGGACTAGCGGGAGGGCCGGAGACCCAGTACTTC
TRBV6-2/TRBV6-3	14	TRBJ2-7	once	NA	CASSYGTAAYEQYF	TGTGCCAGCAGTTATGGGACGGCCGCCTACGAGCAGTACTTC
TRBV3-1	14	TRBJ2-2	NA	NA	CASSLEKGVGELFF	TGTGCCAGCAGTCTAGAGAAGGGTGTCGGGGAGCTGTTTTTT
TRBV3-1	15	TRBJ1-5	NA	NA	CASSRGGSSNQPQHF	TGTGCCAGCAGCCGCGGGGGGAGCAGCAATCAGCCCCAGCATTTT
TRBV6-6	13	TRBJ1-5	many	TRBD1	CASGTGVNQPQHF	TGTGCCAGCGGGACAGGAGTAAATCAGCCCCAGCATTTT
TRBV11-1	16	TRBJ2-5	few	NA	CASSSDVWPRGETQYF	TGTGCCAGCAGCTCCGACGTGTGGCCGAGGGGAGAGACCCAGTACTTC
TRBV21-1	16	TRBJ1-2	many	NA	CASSHLGPRGNYGYTF	TGTGCCAGCAGCCACTTGGGACCCCGGGGAAACTATGGCTACACCTTC
TRBV5-4	14	TRBJ1-2	many	NA	CASSLAARGKGYTF	TGTGCCAGCAGCTTGGCCGCAAGGGGCAAGGGCTACACCTTC
TRBV5-4	13	TRBJ2-7	few	NA	CASSLSGVGEQYF	TGTGCCAGCAGCTTGTCAGGGGTAGGGGAGCAGTACTTC
TRBV29-1	13	TRBJ2-3	NA	NA	CSSGFGKSDTQYF	TGCAGCTCAGGATTCGGGAAATCAGATACGCAGTATTTT
TRBV27	14	TRBJ2-3	NA	NA	CASSLGGGSDTQYF	TGTGCCAGCAGTTTGGGTGGGGGCTCAGATACGCAGTATTTT
TRBV29-1	17	TRBJ2-3	NA	TRBD2	CSVARSRGVGKTDTQYF	TGCAGCGTTGCGCGGAGCCGGGGGGTTGGGAAAACAGATACGCAGTATTTT
TRBV7-3	16	TRBJ2-2	NA	TRBD2	CASSLVAGGPTGELFF	TGTGCCAGCAGCTTAGTGGCGGGAGGCCCCACCGGGGAGCTGTTTTTT
TRBV24-1	15	TRBJ1-2	many	NA	CATSDPLRGLHGYTF	TGTGCCACCAGTGATCCGCTCCGTGGGCTGCATGGCTACACCTTC
TRBV25-1	13	TRBJ2-7	NA	NA	CASRTQVSYEQYF	TGTGCCAGCAGGACCCAAGTCTCATACGAGCAGTACTTC
TRBV6-7	13	TRBJ1-6	many	NA	CASGGRSVSPLHF	TGTGCCAGCGGGGGTCGGTCGGTTTCACCCCTCCACTTT
TRBV11-2	14	TRBJ1-1	NA	NA	CASSLLARGTEAFF	TGTGCCAGCAGCTTACTCGCCAGGGGCACTGAAGCTTTCTTT
TRBV30	10	TRBJ2-1	NA	NA	CAWSGGLPIF	TGTGCCTGGAGTGGGGGACTGCCGATCTTC
TRBV6-6	12	TRBJ2-7	many	NA	CASTAGAYEQYF	TGTGCCAGCACTGCAGGGGCCTACGAGCAGTACTTC
TRBV11-2	13	TRBJ2-1	many	NA	CASSWDVINEQFF	TGTGCCAGCAGCTGGGACGTTATCAATGAGCAGTTCTTC
TRBV29-1	12	TRBJ2-3	many	NA	CSVVWRADTQYF	TGCAGCGTTGTGTGGAGAGCAGATACGCAGTATTTT
TRBV29-1	12	TRBJ2-3	NA	TRBD2	CSGRERADTQYF	TGCAGCGGGCGGGAGAGGGCAGATACGCAGTATTTT
TRBV7-6	16	TRBJ1-5	few	NA	CASSPMRGGGNQPQHF	TGTGCCAGCAGCCCCATGCGGGGGGGAGGCAATCAGCCCCAGCATTTT
TRBV20-1	17	TRBJ2-7	NA	TRBD2	CSASFGTSGRSSYEQYF	TGCAGTGCTAGTTTCGGGACTAGCGGGAGGAGCTCCTACGAGCAGTACTTC
TRBV15	13	TRBJ2-1	NA	NA	CATSRDLVDEQFF	TGTGCCACCAGCAGAGATCTCGTCGATGAGCAGTTCTTC
TRBV9	14	TRBJ1-6	many	NA	CASSRDVDNSPLHF	TGTGCCAGCAGCCGGGACGTAGATAATTCACCCCTCCACTTT
TRBV29-1	13	TRBJ2-3	few	TRBD1	CSADRAMLDTQYF	TGCAGCGCGGACAGGGCAATGTTGGATACGCAGTATTTT
TRBV7-6	13	TRBJ2-5	NA	NA	CASSSRPQETQYF	TGTGCCAGCAGCTCCCGACCACAAGAGACCCAGTACTTC
TRBV4-2	17	TRBJ2-5	NA	TRBD2	CASSQELAGGTQETQYF	TGTGCCAGCAGCCAAGAATTGGCGGGGGGGACCCAAGAGACCCAGTACTTC
TRBV2	17	TRBJ2-5	NA	NA	CASSEALGAGNTETQYF	TGTGCCAGCAGTGAAGCGCTTGGGGCAGGGAATACGGAGACCCAGTACTTC
TRBV10-1	15	TRBJ2-3	many	TRBD2	CASSPGTSGADTQYF	TGCGCCAGCAGCCCCGGGACTAGCGGTGCAGATACGCAGTATTTT
TRBV29-1	13	TRBJ2-2	NA	TRBD1	CSVGDRVTGELFF	TGCAGCGTTGGGGACAGGGTCACCGGGGAGCTGTTTTTT
TRBV7-8	13	TRBJ2-7	few	NA	CASSLFGSYEQYF	TGTGCCAGCAGCTTATTCGGGAGTTACGAGCAGTACTTC
TRBV12-5	14	TRBJ2-1	few	NA	CASGTLQGYNEQFF	TGTGCTAGTGGTACATTACAGGGCTACAATGAGCAGTTCTTC